A single sample gave rise to the 26 T cell receptor beta chains below, sequenced in a study of CD8+CD57+ T cells in acquired aplastic anemia. The TCR beta profiling, which covered VDJ combination and CDR3 sequence, was carried out using genomic DNA as the template. A single record per CDR3 protein comes from TCRdb applying MiXCR to the reads. The sample holds just over 400,000 distinct CDR3 sequences, approximately 70% seen once. The specimen sequenced was sorted CD4+, CD8+, or CD8+CD57+ T cells (not recorded which) from PBMCs. These receptor sequences come from a human donor in good health, serving as a control.

Concerning this clonotype itself: One end of the junction varies from germline; a read error may be responsible. The chain links TRBV2 to TRBJ1-2, with TRBD1 as a possible D gene (5 bases). The germline V gene has CDR1 SNHLY and CDR2 FYNNEI. CDR3 size: 13 residues. CDR3 in DNA: TGTGCCAGCAGCTTAAAGGGACTTCGCTACACCATCTTC. The encoded protein is CASSLKGLRYTIF.

As for this clonotype: The junction and the germline gene differ at one end; a read error may be behind it. The chain joins TRBV5-1 to TRBJ2-7; 7 positions agree with TRBD2. The CDR3 is 13 amino acids. The germline gives CDR1 SGHRS, CDR2 YFSETQ. CDR3 region: CASSLLAREEQYF. CDR3 DNA sequence: TGCGCTAGCAGTCTACTAGCGCGGGAGGAGCAGTACTTC.

This chain links TRBV20-1 with TRBJ1-4; D is unresolved. CDR1 is DFQATT and CDR2 is SNEGSKA in the germline V gene (reference sequence). The CDR3 is 15 amino acids. V lost 6 bases, J lost 6 bases, and 20 bases lay in between. CDR3 loop: CSAPQAVNQHEKLFF. The CDR3 DNA reads as TGCAGTGCCCCTCAAGCGGTGAACCAACATGAAAAACTGTTTTTT.

The gene calls are TRBV20-1 and TRBJ2-3, with a weak D call TRBD1 (6 bases). Trimming removed 7 bases at V and 1 base at J, with 15 bases between. Germline V CDR1 and CDR2: DFQATT, SNEGSKA (reference sequence). The CDR3 spans 14 residues. Written as DNA, the CDR3 is TGCAGTGTCCGGGGACAAGCGGGCACAGATACGCAGTATTTT. This translates into CSVRGQAGTDTQYF.

This chain joins TRBV11-3 and TRBJ1-6; 7 bases fit TRBD1. This CDR3 has 12 amino acids. Trimming removed 6 bases from V and 14 bases from J; junction bases left unmatched: 7. Per the germline V gene, CDR1 is SGHNT and CDR2 is YENEEA. This chain's CDR3 is CASRAGTATLHF. DNA of the CDR3: TGTGCCAGCAGAGCGGGGACAGCGACCCTCCACTTT. Looking up the rest from reference TRBV11-3 and TRBJ1-6 gives the full variable domain: EAGVVQSPRYKIIEKKQPVAFWCNPISGHNTLYWYLQNLGQGPELLIRYENEEAVDDSQLPKDRFSAERLKGVDSTLKIQPAELGDSAVYLCASRAGTATLHFGNGTRLTVT.

The CDR3 DNA follows: TGTGCCAGCAGCCGACCCTTAGCGGGGGGCGGCAACACCTTC. Its translation is CASSRPLAGGGNTF. This rearrangement joins TRBV9 to TRBJ1-2, with TRBD1 as a possible D gene (6 bases). The V gene's germline CDR1 is SGDLS and CDR2 YYNGEE. The CDR3 totals 14 residues. V was trimmed by 4 bases and J by 12 bases, leaving 22 bases between them.

Ten or more counts support this clonotype. CDR3 protein: CASSTDTTEAFF. The CDR3 DNA sequence: TGTGCCAGTTCCACGGATACCACTGAAGCTTTCTTT. The V gene is TRBV7-8, the J gene TRBJ1-1; no definite D call. CDR3 size: 12 residues. Trimming stripped 9 bases from V and 4 bases from J, with 12 bases between. Germline CDR1 SGHVS, CDR2 FQNEAQ. The complete variable domain, with remaining parts taken from reference TRBV7-8 and TRBJ1-1, reads GAGVSQSPRYKVAKRGQDVALRCDPISGHVSLFWYQQALGQGPEFLTYFQNEAQLDKSGLPSDRFFAERPEGSVSTLKIQRTQQEDSAVYLCASSTDTTEAFFGQGTRLTVV.

The chain employs TRBV20-1 and TRBJ2-7; TRBD1 aligns across 8 bases. Per germline, CDR1 DFQATT and CDR2 SNEGSKA (reference sequence). The CDR3 sequence is 14 residues long. V was pared by 0 bases and J by 6 bases, with 7 bases of the junction left unmatched. The CDR3 DNA reads TGCAGTGCTAGAGAAGGGGGTGGGACAGGCGAGCAGTACTTC. This codes for CSAREGGGTGEQYF.

The gene calls are TRBV7-2 and TRBJ2-3, with D perhaps being TRBD1 or TRBD2 (5 bases each). This CDR3 comprises 15 residues. Germline lookup yields CDR1 SGHTA and CDR2 FQGNSA. V lost 5 bases and J 3 bases, leaving 15 bases between the germline ends. CDR3: CASSARLGVTDTQYF. The CDR3 DNA reads TGTGCCAGCAGCGCCCGATTGGGGGTGACAGATACGCAGTATTTT.

This clonotype was observed a single time. The chain is built from TRBV7-2 and TRBJ1-2; D uncertain. The ends were cut back, 7 bases at V and 11 bases at J, with 26 bases in the middle. Germline V gene data show CDR1 as SGHTA and CDR2 as FQGNSA. CDR3 length equals 15 residues. CDR3 loop: CASTQSHGVNGAYTF. Written as DNA, the CDR3 is TGTGCCAGCACACAATCCCACGGGGTGAATGGTGCATACACCTTC. Complete variable domain (other parts from reference TRBV7-2 and TRBJ1-2): GAGVSQSPSNKVTEKGKDVELRCDPISGHTALYWYRQSLGQGLEFLIYFQGNSAPDKSGLPSDRFSAERTGGSVSTLTIQRTQQEDSAVYLCASTQSHGVNGAYTFGSGTRLTVV.

This chain connects TRBV4-1 to TRBJ1-5; D unresolved. The germline gives CDR1 MGHRA, CDR2 YSYEKL. V was cut by 0 bases and J by 5 bases, with 5 bases left in between. The CDR3 extends over 13 amino acids. DNA for the CDR3: TGCGCCAGCAGCCAAGAATGGGATCAGCCCCAGCATTTT. Residues: CASSQEWDQPQHF.

The rearrangement uses TRBV7-2 and TRBJ2-3; D may be TRBD2 (7 bases). CDR1 and CDR2 from the germline V gene are SGHTA and FQGNSA. The CDR3 has 15 amino acids. Trimming pared 5 bases from V and 15 bases from J, leaving 27 bases between. CDR3 sequence: CASSRRGGRTDTFYF. The CDR3 region has the DNA TGTGCCAGCAGCCGGAGGGGGGGGCGCACTGATACTTTCTATTTT. The variable domain in full, completed from reference TRBV7-2 and TRBJ2-3, reads GAGVSQSPSNKVTEKGKDVELRCDPISGHTALYWYRQSLGQGLEFLIYFQGNSAPDKSGLPSDRFSAERTGGSVSTLTIQRTQQEDSAVYLCASSRRGGRTDTFYFGPGTRLTVL.

For this clonotype: The junction does not match germline at one end; this may be a read error. The V call is TRBV20-1, the J call TRBJ1-1; 7 bases align to TRBD1. There are 12 residues in the CDR3. The germline V gene has CDR1 DFQATT and CDR2 SNEGSKA (reference sequence). CDR3 protein: CGANRGGTEAFF. The DNA for the CDR3 is TGCGGTGCTAACAGGGGAGGTACTGAAGCTTTCTTT.

This clonotype was counted at least ten times. This chain links TRBV6-5 with TRBJ2-2; weak D call: TRBD2 (5 bases). Per the germline V gene, CDR1 is MNHEY and CDR2 is SVGAGI. The CDR3 contains 16 residues. Trimming pared 4 bases from V and 3 bases from J, leaving 15 bases between. The CDR3 here is CASSSLVGLHTGELFF. In DNA form, the CDR3 reads TGTGCCAGCAGTTCCCTCGTTGGACTGCACACCGGGGAGCTGTTTTTT.

This clonotype was detected once. V is TRBV19 and J is TRBJ2-1; 7 nucleotides line up with TRBD2. From germline, CDR1 is LNHDA and CDR2 SQIVND (reference sequence). V was clipped by 3 bases and J by 4 bases; unmatched bases: 6. This CDR3 contains 15 residues. Here the CDR3 reads CASSIQRGAYNEQFF. Written as DNA, the CDR3 is TGTGCCAGTAGTATTCAGCGGGGAGCATACAATGAGCAGTTCTTC.

This chain uses TRBV10-3 with TRBJ2-5; the D is unclear. The CDR3 extends over 10 amino acids. Germline lookup yields CDR1 ENHRY and CDR2 SYGVKD. Trimming took off 8 bases at V and 5 bases at J, with 6 bases between the two ends. The CDR3 coding sequence is TGTGCCATCGGCGAGGAGACCCAGTACTTC. Amino acids: CAIGEETQYF.

This clonotype was observed many times. V gene TRBV7-6 combines with J gene TRBJ1-3; 7 bases map to TRBD1. This CDR3 comprises 16 residues. The germline gives CDR1 SGHVS, CDR2 FNYEAQ. V shed 5 bases, J shed 0 bases, and the junction held 7 bases outside the gene matches. DNA of the CDR3: TGTGCCAGCAGCCCGAGGACAGGACTCTCTGGAAACACCATATATTTT. It translates to CASSPRTGLSGNTIYF.

As regards this clonotype: The CDR3 does not end in the conserved phenylalanine or tryptophan, so this is likely a read error. The DNA is left out, because the CDR3 cannot be placed on it with certainty; the CDR3 is given as TCRdb lists it. The chain couples TRBV7-2 to TRBJ1-1. Germline CDR1 reads SGHTA; CDR2 reads FQGNSA. Counting both end residues, the CDR3 totals 13 amino acids. The CDR3 reads CASSVKGGNQPLY.

The rearrangement uses TRBV19 and TRBJ2-6; possible D gene TRBD1, 5 bases. Germline V CDR1 and CDR2: LNHDA, SQIVND (reference sequence). V was cut by 4 bases and J by 0 bases, with 7 bases left in between. There are 15 residues in the CDR3. The CDR3 spells CASSRQSSGANVLTF. The CDR3, as DNA: TGTGCCAGTAGTAGACAGAGCTCTGGGGCCAACGTCCTGACTTTC. The entire variable domain, with the rest obtained from reference TRBV19 and TRBJ2-6, is as follows: DGGITQSPKYLFRKEGQNVTLSCEQNLNHDAMYWYRQDPGQGLRLIYYSQIVNDFQKGDIAEGYSVSREKKESFPLTVTSAQKNPTAFYLCASSRQSSGANVLTFGAGSRLTVL.

The J gene is TRBJ2-6, the V gene TRBV5-5; weak D call: TRBD1 (6 bases). The germline gives CDR1 SGHKS, CDR2 YYEKEE (reference sequence). The ends were cut back, 3 bases at V and 3 bases at J, with 16 bases in the middle. The CDR3 spans 17 residues. CDR3 nucleotide sequence: TGTGCCAGCAGCTCAACCGGACAGTCCTATGGGGCCAACGTCCTGACTTTC. This encodes CASSSTGQSYGANVLTF.

A note on this clonotype: This CDR3 fails to terminate in the conserved phenylalanine or tryptophan, so it likely reflects a read error. No DNA is shown, since the ends of the CDR3 on it are uncertain; the CDR3 is the one TCRdb lists. The genes are TRBV15 and TRBJ1-4. The CDR3 is made up of 16 amino acids, end residues included. Germline-derived CDR1 and CDR2 are LNHNV and YYDKDF (reference sequence). CDR3 residues: CATSRVGQSQHENLLG.

V gene TRBV20-1 combines with J gene TRBJ1-2, with a possible D match to TRBD1 (5 bases). Germline V lookup: CDR1 DFQATT, CDR2 SNEGSKA (reference sequence). CDR3 length: 11 residues. V was pared by 7 bases and J by 4 bases, with 10 bases between. CDR3 protein: CSGPGPYGYTF. The CDR3, as DNA: TGCAGTGGGCCGGGGCCCTATGGCTACACCTTC.

This chain joins TRBV10-3 and TRBJ2-7, with a tentative D call TRBD1 (6 bases). The CDR3 spans 13 residues. The germline V and J ends were trimmed by 2 bases and 6 bases, with 11 bases remaining between them. In germline, CDR1 is ENHRY, CDR2 SYGVKD. CDR3 DNA: TGTGCCATCAGTGAGGTGGGGGCGACCGAGCAGTACTTC. Translating it yields CAISEVGATEQYF.

The CDR3 DNA reads TGTGCCAGCAGCTCTTGGTACGCTGAAGCTTTCTTT. Protein product: CASSSWYAEAFF. The chain carries TRBV7-9 and TRBJ1-1, with D uncertain. Trimming cost V 4 bases and J 6 bases, with 9 bases left between them. CDR1 and CDR2 from the germline V gene are SEHNR and FQNEAQ (reference sequence). The CDR3 spans 12 residues.

This clonotype was seen only once. As the CDR3 is not closed by the conserved phenylalanine or tryptophan, this likely results from a read error. This sequence joins TRBV19 and TRBJ1-6; the D gene is possibly TRBD1 (6 bases). The V end lost 8 bases, the J end lost 9 bases, and 20 bases lay between the germline ends. The CDR3 has 15 residues. Germline V lookup: CDR1 LNHDA, CDR2 SQIVND (reference sequence). DNA of the CDR3: TGTGCCAGTCGTCCGCTGACACAGGGAAGTTCACCCCTCCACATT. Protein sequence: CASRPLTQGSSPLHI.

As for this clonotype: The conserved closing phenylalanine or tryptophan is absent in this CDR3, likely reflecting a read error. In nucleotides, the CDR3 is TGTGCCAGCAGCAGAACTATCGGGGGGCGAGAGACCCAGTACATC. Translating it yields CASSRTIGGRETQYI. The chain recombines TRBV2 with TRBJ2-5, with D possibly matching TRBD2 (7 bases). CDR1 is SNHLY, CDR2 FYNNEI, per germline. The CDR3 extends over 15 amino acids. V lost 6 bases, J lost 4 bases, and 18 bases lay in between.